This T cell receptor beta chain appears in the sequencing data of a study of T cells in Graves' hyperthyroidism and ophthalmopathy. Study-level background: Staff took peripheral blood when the initial diagnosis was made, before any treatment began.

Template material for amplifying TCR beta CDR3 regions consisted of RNA transcripts. Using the HTBI primer set, a first-round RT-PCR was run on the TCR CDR3. TCRdb ran MiXCR on the multiplex PCR reads and lists one entry per CDR3 protein. The repertoire has approximately 630,000 distinct CDR3 sequences, 16% of them found once; the top ten carry around 4%. Germline CDR1 reads LNHDA; CDR2 reads SQIVND (reference sequence). The CDR3 totals 14 residues. Reasons for excluding patients were uncontrolled infection, other autoimmune disease, pregnancy or lactation. The PBMCs were taken from roughly 10 ml of fresh peripheral blood.

The chain carries TRBV19 and TRBJ2-1, with TRBD2 matching over 7 bases. The closer fit of TRBJ2-7 to the DNA end suggests the J call may be wrong. Material for sequencing was blood. This clonotype was sampled from a woman in her 30s with Graves' hyperthyroidism. The CDR3 sequence: CASSSGSSYNEQYF. The CDR3 region has the DNA TGTGCCAGTAGTAGCGGGAGCTCCTACAATGAGCAGTACTTC.